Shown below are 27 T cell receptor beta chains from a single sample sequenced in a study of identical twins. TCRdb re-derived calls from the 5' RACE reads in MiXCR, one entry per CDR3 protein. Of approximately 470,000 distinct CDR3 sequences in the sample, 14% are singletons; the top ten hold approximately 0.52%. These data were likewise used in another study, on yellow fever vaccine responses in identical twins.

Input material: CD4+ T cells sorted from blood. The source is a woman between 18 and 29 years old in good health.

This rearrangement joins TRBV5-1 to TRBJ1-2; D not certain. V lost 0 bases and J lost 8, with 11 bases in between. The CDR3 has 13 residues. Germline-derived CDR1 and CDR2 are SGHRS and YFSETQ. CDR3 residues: CASSLGGGRGYTF. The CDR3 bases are TGCGCCAGCAGCTTGGGAGGAGGGCGCGGCTACACCTTC.

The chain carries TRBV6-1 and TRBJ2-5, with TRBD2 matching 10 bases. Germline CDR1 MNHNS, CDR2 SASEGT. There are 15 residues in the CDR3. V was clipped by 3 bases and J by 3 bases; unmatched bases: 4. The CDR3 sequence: CASSDPAGGKETQYF. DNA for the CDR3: TGTGCCAGCAGTGATCCAGCGGGAGGGAAAGAGACCCAGTACTTC.

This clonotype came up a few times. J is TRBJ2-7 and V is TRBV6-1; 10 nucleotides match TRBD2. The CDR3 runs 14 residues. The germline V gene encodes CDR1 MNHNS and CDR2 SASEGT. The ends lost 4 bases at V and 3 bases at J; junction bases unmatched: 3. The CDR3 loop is CASSALAGVYEQYF. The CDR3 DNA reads TGTGCCAGCAGTGCCCTAGCGGGGGTCTACGAGCAGTACTTC.

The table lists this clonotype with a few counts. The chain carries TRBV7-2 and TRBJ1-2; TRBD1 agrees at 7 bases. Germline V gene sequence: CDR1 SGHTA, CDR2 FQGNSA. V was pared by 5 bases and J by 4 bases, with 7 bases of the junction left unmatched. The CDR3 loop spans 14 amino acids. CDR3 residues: CASSRAGTVYGYTF. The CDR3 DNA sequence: TGTGCCAGCAGCCGTGCCGGGACAGTCTATGGCTACACCTTC.

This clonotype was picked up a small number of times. The CDR3 nucleotides are TGTGCCAGCACCCTTAGAGGACAGGGGTCATCTAGCACAGATACGCAGTATTTT. This translates into CASTLRGQGSSSTDTQYF. The gene calls are TRBV11-1 and TRBJ2-3, with 9 bases matching TRBD1. J lost 0 bases, V lost 7 bases, and 14 bases had no gene match. Germline CDR1 is SGHAT and CDR2 is FQDESV (reference sequence). The CDR3 is made up of 18 amino acids.

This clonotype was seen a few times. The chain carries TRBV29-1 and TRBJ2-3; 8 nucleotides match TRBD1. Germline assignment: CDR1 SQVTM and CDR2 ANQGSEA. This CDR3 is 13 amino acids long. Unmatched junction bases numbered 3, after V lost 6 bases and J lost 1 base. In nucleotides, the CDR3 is TGCAGCGTCGGACAGGGCCGCACAGATACGCAGTATTTT. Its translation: CSVGQGRTDTQYF.

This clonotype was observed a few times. The CDR3 region is CASSSGQDLTGELFF. CDR3 sequence (DNA): TGCGCCAGCAGCTCCGGACAGGACCTCACCGGGGAGCTGTTTTTT. The chain carries TRBV5-1 and TRBJ2-2; TRBD1 agrees at 7 bases. Trimming at V came to 3 bases and at J to 4 bases, leaving 6 bases not matched to a gene. The CDR3 is 15 amino acids. Germline values: CDR1 SGHRS, CDR2 YFSETQ. The variable domain in full, completed from reference TRBV5-1 and TRBJ2-2, reads KAGVTQTPRYLIKTRGQQVTLSCSPISGHRSVSWYQQTPGQGLQFLFEYFSETQRNKGNFPGRFSGRQFSNSRSEMNVSTLELGDSALYLCASSSGQDLTGELFFGEGSRLTVL.

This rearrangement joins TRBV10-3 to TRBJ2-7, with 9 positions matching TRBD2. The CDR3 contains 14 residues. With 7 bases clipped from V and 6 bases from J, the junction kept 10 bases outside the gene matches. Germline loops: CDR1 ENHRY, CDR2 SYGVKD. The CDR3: CAITNSGSLGEQYF. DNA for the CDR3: TGTGCCATCACCAATAGCGGGAGTTTGGGCGAGCAGTACTTC.

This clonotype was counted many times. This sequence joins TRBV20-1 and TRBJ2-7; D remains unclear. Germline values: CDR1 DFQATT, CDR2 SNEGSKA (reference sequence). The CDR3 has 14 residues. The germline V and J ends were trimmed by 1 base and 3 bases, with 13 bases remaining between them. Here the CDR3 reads CSARGGGDRYEQYF. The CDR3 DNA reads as TGCAGTGCTAGAGGTGGTGGGGATCGCTACGAGCAGTACTTC.

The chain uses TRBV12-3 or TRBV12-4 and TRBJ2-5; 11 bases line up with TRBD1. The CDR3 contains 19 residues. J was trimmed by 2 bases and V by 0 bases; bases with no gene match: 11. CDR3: CASSLALTYRDRGQETQYF. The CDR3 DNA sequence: TGTGCCAGCAGTTTAGCCCTTACCTACCGGGACAGGGGGCAAGAGACCCAGTACTTC.

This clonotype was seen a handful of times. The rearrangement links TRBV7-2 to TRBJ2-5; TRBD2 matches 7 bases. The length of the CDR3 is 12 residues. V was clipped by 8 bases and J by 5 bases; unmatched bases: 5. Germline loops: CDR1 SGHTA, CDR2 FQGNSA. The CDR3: CASGGDAETQYF. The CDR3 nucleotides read TGTGCCAGCGGGGGGGACGCGGAGACCCAGTACTTC.

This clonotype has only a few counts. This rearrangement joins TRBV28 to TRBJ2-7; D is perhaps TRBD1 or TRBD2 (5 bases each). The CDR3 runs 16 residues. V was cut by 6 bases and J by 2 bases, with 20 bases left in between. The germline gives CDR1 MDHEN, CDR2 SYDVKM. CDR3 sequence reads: CASSSPPGPTAYEQYF. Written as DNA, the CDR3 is TGTGCCAGCAGCTCACCCCCGGGGCCCACGGCCTACGAGCAGTACTTC. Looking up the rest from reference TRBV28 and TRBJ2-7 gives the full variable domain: DVKVTQSSRYLVKRTGEKVFLECVQDMDHENMFWYRQDPGLGLRLIYFSYDVKMKEKGDIPEGYSVSREKKERFSLILESASTNQTSMYLCASSSPPGPTAYEQYFGPGTRLTVT.

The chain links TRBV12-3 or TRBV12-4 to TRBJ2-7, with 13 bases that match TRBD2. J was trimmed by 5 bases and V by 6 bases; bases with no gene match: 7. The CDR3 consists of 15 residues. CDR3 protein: CASRRTSGRRNEQYF. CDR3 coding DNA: TGTGCCAGCAGACGGACTAGCGGGAGACGAAACGAGCAGTACTTC.

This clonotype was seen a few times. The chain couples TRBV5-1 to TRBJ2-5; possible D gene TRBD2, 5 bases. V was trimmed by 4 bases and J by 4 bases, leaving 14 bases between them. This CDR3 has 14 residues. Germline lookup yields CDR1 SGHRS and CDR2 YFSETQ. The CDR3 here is CASSQLEVGETQYF. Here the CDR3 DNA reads TGCGCCAGCAGCCAATTGGAGGTGGGAGAGACCCAGTACTTC.

Here the CDR3 DNA reads TGTGCCAGCAGTTTCGCGAGGGGGCGAAGCGAGCAGTACTTC. Encoded protein: CASSFARGRSEQYF. The chain couples TRBV28 to TRBJ2-7; 7 bases map to TRBD1. The CDR3 sequence is 14 residues long. The germline CDR1 and CDR2 sequences are MDHEN and SYDVKM. The V and J ends lost 3 bases and 6 bases, in that order; junction bases with no gene match: 8.

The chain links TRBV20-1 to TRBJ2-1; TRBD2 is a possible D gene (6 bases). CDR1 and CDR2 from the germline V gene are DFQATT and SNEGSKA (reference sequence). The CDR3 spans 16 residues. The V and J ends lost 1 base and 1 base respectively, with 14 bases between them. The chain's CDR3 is CSARVRRGRSYNEQFF. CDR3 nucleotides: TGCAGTGCTAGAGTCCGGCGGGGTCGGTCCTACAATGAGCAGTTCTTC.

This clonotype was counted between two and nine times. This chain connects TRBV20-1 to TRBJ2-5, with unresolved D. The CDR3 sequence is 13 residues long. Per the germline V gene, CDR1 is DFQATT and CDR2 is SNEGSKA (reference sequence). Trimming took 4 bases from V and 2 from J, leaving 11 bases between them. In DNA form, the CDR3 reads TGCAGTGCTATTTGGTCAATTCAAGAGACCCAGTACTTC. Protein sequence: CSAIWSIQETQYF.

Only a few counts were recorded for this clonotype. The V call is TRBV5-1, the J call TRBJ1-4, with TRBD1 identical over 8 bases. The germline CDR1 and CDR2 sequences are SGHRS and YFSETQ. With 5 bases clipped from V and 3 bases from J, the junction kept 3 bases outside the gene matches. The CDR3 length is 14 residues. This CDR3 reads CASRPGQANEKLFF. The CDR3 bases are TGCGCCAGCAGACCGGGACAGGCTAATGAAAAACTGTTTTTT.

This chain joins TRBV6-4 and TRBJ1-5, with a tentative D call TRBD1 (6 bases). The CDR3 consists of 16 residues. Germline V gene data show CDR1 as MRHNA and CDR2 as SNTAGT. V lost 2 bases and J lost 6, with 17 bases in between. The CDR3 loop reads CASSDLGGLGGQPQHF. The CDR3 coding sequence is TGTGCCAGCAGTGACCTTGGGGGGTTAGGGGGTCAGCCCCAGCATTTT.

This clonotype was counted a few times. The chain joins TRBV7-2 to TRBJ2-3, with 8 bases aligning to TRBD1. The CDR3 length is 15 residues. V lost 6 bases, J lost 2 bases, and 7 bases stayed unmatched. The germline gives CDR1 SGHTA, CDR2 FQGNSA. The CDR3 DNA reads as TGTGCCAGCAGACACGGACAGGGATACACAGATACGCAGTATTTT. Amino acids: CASRHGQGYTDTQYF.

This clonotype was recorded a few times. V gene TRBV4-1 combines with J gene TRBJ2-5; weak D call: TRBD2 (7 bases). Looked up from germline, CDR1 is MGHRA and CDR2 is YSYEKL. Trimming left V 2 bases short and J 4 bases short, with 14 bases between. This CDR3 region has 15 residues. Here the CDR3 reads CASSQLGGPRETQYF. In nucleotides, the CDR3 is TGCGCCAGCAGCCAATTGGGGGGGCCGAGAGAGACCCAGTACTTC.

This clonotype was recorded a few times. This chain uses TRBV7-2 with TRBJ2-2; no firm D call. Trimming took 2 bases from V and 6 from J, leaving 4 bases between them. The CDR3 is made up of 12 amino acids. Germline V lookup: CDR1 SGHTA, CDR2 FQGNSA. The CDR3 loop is CASSLMSGELFF. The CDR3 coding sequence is TGTGCCAGCAGCTTAATGTCCGGGGAGCTGTTTTTT.

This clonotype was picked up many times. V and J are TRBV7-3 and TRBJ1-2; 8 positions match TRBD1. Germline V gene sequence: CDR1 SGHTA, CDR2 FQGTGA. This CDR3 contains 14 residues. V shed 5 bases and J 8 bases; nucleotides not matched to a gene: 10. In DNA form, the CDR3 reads TGTGCCAGCAGCCCCGGGCAGGGGGCAGGGGGCTACACCTTC. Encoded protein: CASSPGQGAGGYTF.

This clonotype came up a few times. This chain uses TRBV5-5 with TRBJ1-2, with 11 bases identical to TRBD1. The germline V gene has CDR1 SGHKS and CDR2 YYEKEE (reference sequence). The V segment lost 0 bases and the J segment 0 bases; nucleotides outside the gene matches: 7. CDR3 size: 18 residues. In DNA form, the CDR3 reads TGTGCCAGCAGCTTGGCCCCCATGGGACAGGGGGCTAACTATGGCTACACCTTC. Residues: CASSLAPMGQGANYGYTF.

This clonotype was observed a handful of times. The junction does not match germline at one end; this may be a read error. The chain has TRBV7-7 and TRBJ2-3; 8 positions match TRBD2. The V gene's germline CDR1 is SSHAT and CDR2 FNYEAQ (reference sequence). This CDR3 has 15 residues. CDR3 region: CASSSGLAYTDTQYF. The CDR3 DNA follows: TGTGCTAGCAGTTCTGGACTAGCCTACACAGATACGCAGTATTTT.

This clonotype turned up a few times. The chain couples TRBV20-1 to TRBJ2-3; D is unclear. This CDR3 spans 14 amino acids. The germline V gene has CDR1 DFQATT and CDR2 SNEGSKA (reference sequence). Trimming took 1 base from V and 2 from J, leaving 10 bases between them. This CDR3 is CSARGSGNTDTQYF. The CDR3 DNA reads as TGCAGTGCTAGAGGGTCGGGCAACACAGATACGCAGTATTTT.

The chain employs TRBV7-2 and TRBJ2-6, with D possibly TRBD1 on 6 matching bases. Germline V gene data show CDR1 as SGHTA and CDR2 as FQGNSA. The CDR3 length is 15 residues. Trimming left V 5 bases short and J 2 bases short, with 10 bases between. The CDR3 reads CASSERQAGANVLTF. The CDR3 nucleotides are TGTGCCAGCAGCGAAAGACAGGCTGGGGCCAACGTCCTGACTTTC.